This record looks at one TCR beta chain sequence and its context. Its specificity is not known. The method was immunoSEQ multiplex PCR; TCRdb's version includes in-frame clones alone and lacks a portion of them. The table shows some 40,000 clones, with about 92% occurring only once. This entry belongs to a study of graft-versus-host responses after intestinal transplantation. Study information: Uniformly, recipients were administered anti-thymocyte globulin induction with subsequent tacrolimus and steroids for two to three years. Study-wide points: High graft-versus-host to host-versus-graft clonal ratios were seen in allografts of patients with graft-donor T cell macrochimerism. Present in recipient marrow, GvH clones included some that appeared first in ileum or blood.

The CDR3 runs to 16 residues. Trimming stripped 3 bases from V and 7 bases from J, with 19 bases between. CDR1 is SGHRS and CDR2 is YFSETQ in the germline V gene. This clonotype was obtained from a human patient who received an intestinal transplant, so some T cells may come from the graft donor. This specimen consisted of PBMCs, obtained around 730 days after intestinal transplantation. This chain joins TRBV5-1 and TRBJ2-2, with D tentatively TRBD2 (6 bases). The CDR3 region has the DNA TGCGCCAGCAGCTACCTAGGTCCGCGGGAAGGCGGGGAGCTGTTTTTT. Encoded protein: CASSYLGPREGGELFF.